This TCR beta chain is from a study of cytomegalovirus exposure and HLA in healthy donors. Study results and limitations: The authors confirmed in vitro that three CMV-associated chains were specific for CMV antigens. Reports described diagnosis of cytomegalovirus status by the classifier as highly specific and sensitive. Researchers counted roughly 160 TCR beta chains as cytomegalovirus-associated. According to a subsequent analysis, TCR clusters from the first cohort were inclined to appear together in the 120 validation repertoires.

Regarding this clone: Its antigen is not identified.

The assay was immunoSEQ multiplex PCR, and TCRdb's table has in-frame clones only and misses some. Among some 43,000 clones, about 90% were seen once, and the ten largest hold roughly 5.8%. V lost 4 bases and J lost 1, with 23 bases in between. From germline, CDR1 is SGHNT and CDR2 YYREEE (reference sequence). The CDR3 is 18 residues long. V gene TRBV5-4 combines with J gene TRBJ1-2; possible D gene TRBD1, 5 bases. This TCR was recovered from a man between 18 and 35 years old in good health and CMV-seronegative. Sequences were obtained from PBMCs. CDR3 residues: CASSPTNRGAGGNYGYTF. As DNA, the CDR3 is TGTGCCAGCAGCCCCACCAATCGCGGGGCGGGAGGTAACTATGGCTACACCTTC. Complete variable domain (other parts from reference TRBV5-4 and TRBJ1-2): ETGVTQSPTHLIKTRGQQVTLRCSSQSGHNTVSWYQQALGQGPQFIFQYYREEENGRGNFPPRFSGLQFPNYSSELNVNALELDDSALYLCASSPTNRGAGGNYGYTFGSGTRLTVV.